This T cell receptor (beta chain) was retrieved from a study of control samples from healthy donors and cancer patients. The CDR3 loop spans 15 amino acids. The junction had 9 bases not matched to a gene; V was cut back by 4 bases and J by 3 bases. Germline V lookup: CDR1 MNHEY, CDR2 SMNVEV (reference sequence). Repertoires were generated with immunoSEQ multiplex PCR, while TCRdb's copy carries only in-frame clones and drops some. Counted here are 15,000 to 19,000 clones, 80% to 90% occurring once; the ten biggest clones make up 11%. V is TRBV27 and J is TRBJ2-7; 7 positions agree with TRBD1. Sequenced: PBMCs. The sequence was obtained from a woman between 70 and 85 years old with colorectal cancer. The CDR3 nucleotides read TGTGCCAGCAGTTCCGCCGGGACAGACATCTACGAGCAGTACTTC. Translating it yields CASSSAGTDIYEQYF.